This TCR beta chain was obtained from a study of radiotherapy plus CTLA-4 blockade in lung cancer listed by TCRdb under 2018. Context from the whole study: Among the enrolled patients, roughly 19% had an objective response, and approximately 33% reached disease control. What the research found in general, with its limitations: TCR clones derived from tumors expanded in peripheral blood after treatment with radiotherapy and ipilimumab. The strongest predictors of response, as reported, were early dynamic changes in blood T cell clones along with a rise in serum interferon-beta after radiation.

This clone has just a few counts. Its antigen specificity is not known. No per-base quality is available; no much larger clone lies one base away. Library preparation used the immunoSEQ multiplex PCR assay. TCRdb mirrors the immuneACCESS table, restricted to in-frame sequences. Some clones are absent from its copies; in checked studies, under half trace to an unresolved V gene, and the reason for the others is unknown. The sample table contains approximately 69,000 clones; only one count was recorded for 78% of them. 7% to 8.5% of the sample is taken by the ten largest. The study evaluated CTLA-4 blockade (ipilimumab) given together with focal radiation therapy in patients who had chemo-refractory metastatic non-small-cell lung cancer. Trimming costs V 7 bases and J 6 bases, and their ends lie 19 bases apart. The germline V gene sets CDR1 to SGHTA and CDR2 to FQGNSA. Reading from cysteine to phenylalanine, the CDR3 counts 15 amino acids. Only CDR3 DNA remains: 45 bases, in frame from the first base.

This TCR was sampled from a human donor with non-small cell lung cancer who had a complete response to radiotherapy plus ipilimumab. Sequencing used peripheral blood, obtained from a patient treated with radiotherapy plus ipilimumab. The chain is encoded by TRBV7-2 joined to TRBJ1-5, and TRBD1 may be the D gene, going by 6 matching bases. The CDR3 protein sequence reads: CASTNPGGRGQPQHF. The bases read TGTGCCAGCACCAACCCGGGGGGGCGGGGTCAGCCCCAGCATTTT.